A selection of T cell receptor beta chains follows, all from one sample in a study of vaccination and CD4 T cells after COVID-19. One entry per CDR3 protein results from TCRdb running MiXCR on the PCR reads. This sample has around 13,000 distinct CDR3 sequences; roughly 44% occur once, and the top ten carry around 24%. Antigens for these TCRs are unknown. Source material: CD4+ T cells from blood, cultured in vitro. These receptor sequences come from a human donor who had recovered from COVID-19. CDR3s include the opening cysteine and the closing phenylalanine or tryptophan. A D gene is named only where the DNA matches it firmly. Part of the rows lack a size; the others show once, few, many or a class for expanded clones.

J gene	V gene	D gene	clone size	CDR3 DNA	CDR3 protein
TRBJ2-2	TRBV5-1	NA	NA	TGCGCCAGCAGCTTGGGACTAGTAAACACCGGGGAGCTGTTTTTT	CASSLGLVNTGELFF
TRBJ2-2	TRBV6-1	TRBD2	NA	TGTGCCAGCAGAGGGGTGTGGACTAGCGGCACCGGGGAGCTGTTTTTT	CASRGVWTSGTGELFF
TRBJ1-2	TRBV28	TRBD1	NA	TGTGCCAGCAGCCCGGGACAGGGAAACATCTATGGCTACACCTTC	CASSPGQGNIYGYTF
TRBJ2-3	TRBV11-3	TRBD2	NA	TGTGCCAGCAGCTCCCCGCCCGGGACTAGCGGGGGCCCCACAGATACGCAGTATTTT	CASSSPPGTSGGPTDTQYF
TRBJ2-7	TRBV10-3	TRBD2	few	TGTGCCATCAGTGGCGGGCTAGCGGGGCAAAGCTCCTACGAGCAGTACTTC	CAISGGLAGQSSYEQYF
TRBJ2-7	TRBV12-3/TRBV12-4	TRBD1	NA	TGTGCCAGCAGTAGACAGGGGGCGAACAAAAGATCCTACGAGCAGTACTTC	CASSRQGANKRSYEQYF
TRBJ1-6	TRBV30	TRBD1	NA	TGTGCCTGGAGAAACAACCCCATGGGGACAGGGATACGGGCTAATTCACCCCTCCACTTT	CAWRNNPMGTGIRANSPLHF
TRBJ1-2	TRBV7-2	TRBD1	few	TGTGCCAGCAGCTCGGACAGGCGCTATGGCTACACCTTC	CASSSDRRYGYTF
TRBJ1-2	TRBV5-4	TRBD1	NA	TGTGCCAGCAGCTTGGCCGGACAGGTTCAGATTAACTATGGCTACACCTTC	CASSLAGQVQINYGYTF
TRBJ2-4	TRBV4-1	TRBD2	NA	TGCGCCAGCAGCCAACACGACATGGATGGGGGGACTACCAAAAACATTCAGTACTTC	CASSQHDMDGGTTKNIQYF
TRBJ2-7	TRBV20-1	NA	NA	TGCAGTCCCCGGGTACAATACGAGCAGTACTTC	CSPRVQYEQYF
TRBJ1-1	TRBV6-5	NA	few	TGTGCCAGCAGTTACTCTGGGAGCACTGAAGCTTTCTTT	CASSYSGSTEAFF
TRBJ2-7	TRBV10-3	NA	NA	TGTGCCATCAGGCCGCTAGAATCCTACGAGCAGTACTTC	CAIRPLESYEQYF
TRBJ2-3	TRBV19	NA	NA	TGTGCCAGTAGGGCAGGCCAAGGGGCCACAGATACGCAGTATTTT	CASRAGQGATDTQYF
TRBJ1-1	TRBV11-3	TRBD1	NA	TGTGCCAGCAGCCCACGGGACAGGGGGACCACTGAAGCTTTCTTT	CASSPRDRGTTEAFF
TRBJ2-3	TRBV6-1	TRBD2	NA	TGTGCCAGCAGCCGAACGGGACTAGCGGGGGGAGGGAGCACAGATACGCAGTATTTT	CASSRTGLAGGGSTDTQYF
TRBJ1-5	TRBV21-1	NA	few	TGTGCCAGCAGCAAGGCCGCTAACAGCAATCAGCCCCAGCATTTT	CASSKAANSNQPQHF
TRBJ2-1	TRBV11-3	NA	NA	TGTGCCAGCAGCCAAAGCTGGCAGGGTATGAGAGAGCAGTTCTTC	CASSQSWQGMREQFF
TRBJ2-7	TRBV20-1	TRBD2	NA	TGCAGTGCTAGAGATGGAACTAGCGGTCCCTACGAGCAGTACTTC	CSARDGTSGPYEQYF
TRBJ2-1	TRBV11-3	NA	few	TGTGCCAGCAGCCCCGGGGTAATGTATGGTGAGCAGTTCTTC	CASSPGVMYGEQFF
TRBJ1-2	TRBV7-8	NA	NA	TGTGCCAGCAGCCCGGCCAGGTGGGGCTTTGACTATGGCTACACCTTC	CASSPARWGFDYGYTF
TRBJ1-1	TRBV10-2	NA	NA	TGCGCCAGCAGACCTTGGGGTTATGGGACTGAAGCTTTCTTT	CASRPWGYGTEAFF
TRBJ2-3	TRBV29-1	TRBD2	once	TGCAGCGTTGAAGATGGTTACGGGGGGGCAGATACGCAGTATTTT	CSVEDGYGGADTQYF
TRBJ2-2	TRBV5-1	TRBD1	NA	TGCGCCAGCAGCTTGGCAAGGTCAGGGGGCACCGGGGAGCTGTTTTTT	CASSLARSGGTGELFF
TRBJ2-7	TRBV7-6	NA	few	TGTGCCAGCGGTTATTGGGGTGGTAGGGCCGTTATTCGGCATCCGTACGAGCAGTACTTC	CASGYWGGRAVIRHPYEQYF
TRBJ1-5	TRBV20-1	NA	few	TGCAGTGCGAAACAGGGTCCTTCCCCTTATAGCAATCAGCCCCAGCATTTT	CSAKQGPSPYSNQPQHF
TRBJ1-4	TRBV28	TRBD1	NA	TGTGCCACCACATTGGACCCGGGACAGAATGAAAAACTGTTTTTT	CATTLDPGQNEKLFF
TRBJ1-6	TRBV7-9	NA	few	TGTGCCAGCAGCTTAGGGGGGGATAATTCACCCCTCCACTTT	CASSLGGDNSPLHF
TRBJ1-1	TRBV11-3	NA	NA	TGTGCCAGCAGCCCAAGGCGCGGGACTGAAGCTTTCTTT	CASSPRRGTEAFF
TRBJ2-2	TRBV7-8	NA	NA	TGTGCCAGCAGCTTCTGGGAACGCACCGGGGAGCTGTTTTTT	CASSFWERTGELFF
TRBJ1-5	TRBV6-2/TRBV6-3	NA	few	TGTGCCAGCAGACGGGGAGGTAGCAATCAGCCCCAGCATTTT	CASRRGGSNQPQHF
TRBJ2-5	TRBV2	TRBD2	few	TGTGCCAGCAGCGTTACTAGCGGGATTCAAGAGACCCAGTACTTC	CASSVTSGIQETQYF
TRBJ2-1	TRBV27	NA	few	TGTGCCGGCAGACCCCTCCAGGGCTTCGGCAATGAGCAGTTCTTC	CAGRPLQGFGNEQFF
TRBJ2-7	TRBV7-9	NA	NA	TGTGCCAGCAGCTTAGAGGGTGGGAGGACATCCGAGCAGTACTTC	CASSLEGGRTSEQYF
TRBJ2-2	TRBV20-1	TRBD2	few	TGCAGTGCTAGAGATCTTAAGCGGGAGAGTACCGGGGAGCTGTTTTTT	CSARDLKRESTGELFF
TRBJ1-2	TRBV20-1	TRBD1	NA	TGCAGTGCTAGCGCCAGGGGGGTCGACTATGGCTACACCTTC	CSASARGVDYGYTF
TRBJ2-5	TRBV5-4	TRBD2	NA	TGTGCCAGCAGCTCGACTAGCGGGGGGTACCAAGAGACCCAGTACTTC	CASSSTSGGYQETQYF
TRBJ1-6	TRBV6-1	NA	NA	TGTGCCAGCGGCCGAAATCGGGACAACCGGGCGGATTCACCCCTCCACTTT	CASGRNRDNRADSPLHF
TRBJ1-3	TRBV29-1	TRBD1	once	TGCAGCACAAAGACAGGGGCTTCGGGAAACACCATATATTTT	CSTKTGASGNTIYF
TRBJ2-1	TRBV6-2/TRBV6-3	TRBD2	NA	TGTGCCAGCAGGGAGCTAGCGGGAAGATCGAATGAGCAGTTCTTC	CASRELAGRSNEQFF
TRBJ1-1	TRBV2	NA	NA	TGTGCCAGCAGTGGGCAGGTAACCACTGAAGCTTTCTTT	CASSGQVTTEAFF
TRBJ2-2	TRBV6-2/TRBV6-3	NA	NA	TGTACCAGCAGTTTTTTGACCGGGGAGCTGTTTTTT	CTSSFLTGELFF